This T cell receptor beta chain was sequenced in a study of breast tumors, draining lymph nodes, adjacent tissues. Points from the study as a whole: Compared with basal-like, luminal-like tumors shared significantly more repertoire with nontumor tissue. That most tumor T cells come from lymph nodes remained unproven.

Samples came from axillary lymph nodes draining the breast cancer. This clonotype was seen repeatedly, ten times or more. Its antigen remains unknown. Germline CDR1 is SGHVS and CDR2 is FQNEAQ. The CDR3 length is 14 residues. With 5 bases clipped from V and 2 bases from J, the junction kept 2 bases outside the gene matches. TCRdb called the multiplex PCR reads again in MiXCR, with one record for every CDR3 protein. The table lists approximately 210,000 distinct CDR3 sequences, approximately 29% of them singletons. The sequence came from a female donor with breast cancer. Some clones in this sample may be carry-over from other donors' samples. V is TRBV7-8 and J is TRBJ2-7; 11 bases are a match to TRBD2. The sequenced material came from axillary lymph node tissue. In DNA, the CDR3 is TGTGCCAGCAGCCCGGGACTAGCGGCCTACGAGCAGTACTTC. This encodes CASSPGLAAYEQYF.